Sequencing of this T cell receptor (beta chain) was carried out in a study of molecular identifiers for immune sequencing clone quantification. The CDR3 is made up of 16 amino acids. Trimming at V came to 6 bases and at J to 6 bases, leaving 13 bases not matched to a gene. Germline assignment: CDR1 SNHLY and CDR2 FYNNEI. TCRdb re-called the PCR reads with MiXCR, one entry per CDR3 protein. The data contain 97,000 or so distinct CDR3 sequences, about a third of them singletons. This sequence was found in a human donor in good health. Some libraries in this study had Jurkat cell RNA spiked in. The chain is built from TRBV2 and TRBJ2-3; TRBD2 matches 9 bases. The specimen was naive CD8+ T cells from blood, with Jurkat cell RNA spiked in. The subset denotes: FACS-sorted CD8+CD4-CCR7+CD45RA+ naive T cells. DNA of the CDR3: TGTGCCAGCAGCTCGGGAAGCGGGAGGTGGGGGGATACGCAGTATTTT. This translates into CASSSGSGRWGDTQYF. Together with reference TRBV2 and TRBJ2-3, the CDR3 gives the full variable domain: EPEVTQTPSHQVTQMGQEVILRCVPISNHLYFYWYRQILGQKVEFLVSFYNNEISEKSEIFDDQFSVERPDGSNFTLKIRSTKLEDSAMYFCASSSGSGRWGDTQYFGPGTRLTVL.